This T cell receptor beta chain is from a study of CD8 T cells in Susac syndrome. Random-hexamer reverse transcription was applied to about 0.45 to 1 ug RNA. Each CDR3 protein is one row after TCRdb ran MiXCR on the immunoSEQ multiplex PCR reads. The sample lists 84,000 or so distinct CDR3 sequences, roughly 96% occurring once. The V and J ends lost 6 bases and 5 bases, in that order; junction bases with no gene match: 6. The germline gives CDR1 SEHNR, CDR2 FQNEAQ (reference sequence). The CDR3 has 15 residues. The source material was CD8+ T cells from PBMCs. The sequence derives from a human donor with Susac syndrome. This chain uses TRBV7-9 with TRBJ2-5, with 13 bases fitting TRBD2. The CDR3 nucleotides are TGTGCCAGCAGAGGACTAGCGGGAGTCAAGGAGACCCAGTACTTC. Translated: CASRGLAGVKETQYF.